This entry describes one T cell receptor (beta chain). This specimen comes from a study of blood T cell repertoires in COVID-19. Study summary: T cells, B-cell-depleted T cells, or PBMCs supplied cDNA or gDNA.

V was pared by 6 bases and J by 10 bases, with 10 bases between. The CDR3 contains 12 residues. CDR1 and CDR2 (germline): SGHVS, FNYEAQ. In the original analysis: Reference gene primer amplification yielded estimated nucleated cell counts. Libraries were prepared by immunoSEQ multiplex PCR; TCRdb keeps only in-frame clonotypes and omits some of them. V, J and clone size were drawn from that table, and D and trimming were deduced from the DNA. The data hold about 53,000 clones, with about 83% observed a single time. This sequence joins TRBV7-6 and TRBJ1-6, with a weak D call TRBD1 (6 bases). Sequencing was carried out using peripheral blood. The receptor was isolated from a man aged 50 to 59 with acute or convalescent COVID-19. CDR3 in DNA: TGTGCCAGCAGATCGGGGGGCTCACCCCTCCACTTT. It translates to CASRSGGSPLHF.